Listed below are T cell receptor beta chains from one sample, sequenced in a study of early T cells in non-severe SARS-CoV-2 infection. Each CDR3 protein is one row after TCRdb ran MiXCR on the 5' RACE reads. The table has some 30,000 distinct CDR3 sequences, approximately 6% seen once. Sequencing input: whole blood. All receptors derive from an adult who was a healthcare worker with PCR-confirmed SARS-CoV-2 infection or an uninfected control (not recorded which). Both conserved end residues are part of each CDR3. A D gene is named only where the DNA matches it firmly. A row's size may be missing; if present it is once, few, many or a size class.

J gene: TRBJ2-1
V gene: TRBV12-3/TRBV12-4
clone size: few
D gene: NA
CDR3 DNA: TGTGCCAGCATCAGGTCCCGGATAGGGGAGCAGTTCTTC
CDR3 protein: CASIRSRIGEQFF

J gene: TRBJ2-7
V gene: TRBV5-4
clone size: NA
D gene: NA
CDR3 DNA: TGTGCCAGCAGCCCCCAGGGAGTCTACGAGCAGTACTTC
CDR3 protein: CASSPQGVYEQYF

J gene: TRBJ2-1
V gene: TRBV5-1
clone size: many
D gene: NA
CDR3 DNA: TGCGCCAGCAGCTCGAGCTCCTACAATGAGCAGTTCTTC
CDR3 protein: CASSSSSYNEQFF

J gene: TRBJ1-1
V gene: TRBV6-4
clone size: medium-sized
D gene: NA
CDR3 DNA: TGTGCCAGCGGGGACATCACTGAAGCTTTCTTT
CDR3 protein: CASGDITEAFF

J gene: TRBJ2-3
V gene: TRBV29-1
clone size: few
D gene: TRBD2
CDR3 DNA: TGCAGCGTCCGGCCTAGCGGGAGGGGCACAGATACGCAGTATTTT
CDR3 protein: CSVRPSGRGTDTQYF

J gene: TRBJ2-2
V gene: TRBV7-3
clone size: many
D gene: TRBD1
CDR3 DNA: TGTGCCAGCAGCTTAACCCGGGACAGGGCGAACACCGGGGAGCTGTTTTTT
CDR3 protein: CASSLTRDRANTGELFF

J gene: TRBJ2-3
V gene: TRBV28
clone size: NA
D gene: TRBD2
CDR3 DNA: TGTGCCAGCATCCTCAGCGGGAGGGATACAGATACGCAGTATTTT
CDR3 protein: CASILSGRDTDTQYF

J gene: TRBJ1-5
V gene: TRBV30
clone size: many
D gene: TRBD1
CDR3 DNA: TGTGCCTGGGCGAGACAGGGTCAACAGCCCCAGCATTTT
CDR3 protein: CAWARQGQQPQHF

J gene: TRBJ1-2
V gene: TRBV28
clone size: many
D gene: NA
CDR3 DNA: TGTGCCAGCAGAATCCCCCGGGAGGGGTTACTCTATGGCTACACCTTC
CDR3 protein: CASRIPREGLLYGYTF

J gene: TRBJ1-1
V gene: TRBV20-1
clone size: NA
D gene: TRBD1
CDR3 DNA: TGCAGTGCTAGGGCCCGGGACAGGGGGCTTTGGAACACTGAAACTTTCTTT
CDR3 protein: CSARARDRGLWNTETFF

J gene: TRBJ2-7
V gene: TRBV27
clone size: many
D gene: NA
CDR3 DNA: TGTGCCAGCAGTTTAGGTCAGCGATCCTACGAGCAGTACTTC
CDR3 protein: CASSLGQRSYEQYF

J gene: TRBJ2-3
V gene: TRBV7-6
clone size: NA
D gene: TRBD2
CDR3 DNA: TGTGCCAGCAGCCCCCCTAGCGGGGCTCAGTATTTT
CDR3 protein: CASSPPSGAQYF

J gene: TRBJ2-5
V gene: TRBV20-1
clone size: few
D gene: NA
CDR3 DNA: TGCAGTGCTATAATATCAGGGGAAGAGACCCAGTACTTC
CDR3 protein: CSAIISGEETQYF

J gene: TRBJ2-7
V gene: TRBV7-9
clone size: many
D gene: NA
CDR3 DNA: TGTGCCAGCAGCTACCGGGACTCCGCCTACGAGCAGTACTTC
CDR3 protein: CASSYRDSAYEQYF

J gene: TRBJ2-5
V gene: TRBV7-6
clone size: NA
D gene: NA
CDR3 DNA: TGTGCCAGCAGCTTAGTTCTGGGGGCGACCCAGTACTTC
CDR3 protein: CASSLVLGATQYF

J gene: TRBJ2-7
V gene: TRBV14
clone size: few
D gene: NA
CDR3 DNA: TGTGCCAGCAGCCAATCTTACGAGCAGTACTTC
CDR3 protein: CASSQSYEQYF

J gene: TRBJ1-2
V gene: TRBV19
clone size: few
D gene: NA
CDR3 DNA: TGTGCCAGTACCCCCCGAGGGGGGATGCATGGCTACACCTTC
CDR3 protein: CASTPRGGMHGYTF

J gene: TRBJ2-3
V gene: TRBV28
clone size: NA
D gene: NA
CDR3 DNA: TGTGCCAGCAGTTTCGCACGTACTAGCACAGATACGCAGTATTTT
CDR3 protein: CASSFARTSTDTQYF

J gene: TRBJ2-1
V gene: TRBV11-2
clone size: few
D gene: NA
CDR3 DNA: TGTGCCAGCAGCTTAGATCGGGGCTCCTACAATGAGCAGTTCTTC
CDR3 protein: CASSLDRGSYNEQFF

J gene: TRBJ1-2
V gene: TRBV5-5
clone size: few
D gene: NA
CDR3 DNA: TGTGCCAGCAGCTTTCTCCCTGGAGATGGCTACACCTTC
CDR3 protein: CASSFLPGDGYTF

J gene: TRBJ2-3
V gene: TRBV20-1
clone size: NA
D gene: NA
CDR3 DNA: TGCAGTGCCACGGATTATAGCACAGATACGCAGTATTTT
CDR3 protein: CSATDYSTDTQYF

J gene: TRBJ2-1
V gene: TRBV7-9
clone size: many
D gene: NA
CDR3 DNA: TGTGCCAGCACCGATGACTGGGAGGATGAGCAGTTCTTC
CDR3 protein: CASTDDWEDEQFF

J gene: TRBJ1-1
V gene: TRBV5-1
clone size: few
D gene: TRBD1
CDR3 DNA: TGCGCCAGCAGCCCACAGGGGAAGGACGCTGAAGCTTTCTTT
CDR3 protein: CASSPQGKDAEAFF

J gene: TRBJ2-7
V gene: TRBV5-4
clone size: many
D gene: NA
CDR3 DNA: TGTGCCAGCAGCTTGTCAGGCGGCTACGAGCAGTACTTC
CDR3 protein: CASSLSGGYEQYF

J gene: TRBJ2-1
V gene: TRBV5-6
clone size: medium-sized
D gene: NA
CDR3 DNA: TGTGCCAGCAGCTACGGGACTCGGTACAATGAGCAGTTCTTC
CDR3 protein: CASSYGTRYNEQFF

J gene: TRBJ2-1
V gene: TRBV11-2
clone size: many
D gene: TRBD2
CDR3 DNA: TGTGCCAGCAGCTTAAGGCCTAGCGGGAGGGGTGATGAGCAGTTCTTC
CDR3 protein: CASSLRPSGRGDEQFF

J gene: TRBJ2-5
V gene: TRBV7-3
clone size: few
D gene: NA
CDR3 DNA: TGTGCCAGCAGCCCCCAGACAGGCGAGACCCAGTACTTC
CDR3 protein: CASSPQTGETQYF

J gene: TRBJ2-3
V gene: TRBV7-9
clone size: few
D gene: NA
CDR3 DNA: TGTGCCAGCAGTCAACTCGGCGATACGCAGTATTTT
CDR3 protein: CASSQLGDTQYF

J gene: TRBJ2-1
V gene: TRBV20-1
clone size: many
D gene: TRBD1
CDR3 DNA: TGCAGTGCCGCGGGACAGGCACACAATGAGCAGTTCTTC
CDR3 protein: CSAAGQAHNEQFF

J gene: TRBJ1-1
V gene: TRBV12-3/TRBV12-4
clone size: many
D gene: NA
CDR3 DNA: TGTGCCAGCAGCACACAGTACATGAACACTGAAGCTTTCTTT
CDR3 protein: CASSTQYMNTEAFF

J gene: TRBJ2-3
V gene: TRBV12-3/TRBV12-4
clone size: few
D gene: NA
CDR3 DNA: TGTGCCAGCACCGCTGGGAGGGAAAGGGGGTCAGATACGCAGTATTTT
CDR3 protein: CASTAGRERGSDTQYF

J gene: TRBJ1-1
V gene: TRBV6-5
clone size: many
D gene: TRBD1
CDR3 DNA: TGTGCCAGCAGTTTCACAGGGGCGGACACTGAAGCTTTCTTT
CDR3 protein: CASSFTGADTEAFF

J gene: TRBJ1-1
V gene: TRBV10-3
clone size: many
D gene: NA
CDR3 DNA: TGTGCCATCAGTGAGGGGTTGAACACTGAAGCTTTCTTT
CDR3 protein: CAISEGLNTEAFF

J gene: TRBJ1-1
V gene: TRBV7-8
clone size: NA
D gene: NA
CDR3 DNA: TGTGCCAGCAGCTTATTGGGGGGCAACACTGAAGCTTTCTTT
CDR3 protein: CASSLLGGNTEAFF

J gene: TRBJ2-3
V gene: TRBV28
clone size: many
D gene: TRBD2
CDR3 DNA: TGTGCCAGCAGTTTGTATAGCGGGAAGATACCAGATACGCAGTATTTT
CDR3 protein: CASSLYSGKIPDTQYF

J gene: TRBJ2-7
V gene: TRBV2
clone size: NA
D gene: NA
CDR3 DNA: TGTGCCAGCAGCGACTGGGACCCCGTCTCCTACGAGCAGTACTTC
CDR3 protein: CASSDWDPVSYEQYF

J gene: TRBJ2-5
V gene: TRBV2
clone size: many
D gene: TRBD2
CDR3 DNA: TGTGCCAGCAGTTTAGCGGGAGTAGGCGAGACCCAGTACTTC
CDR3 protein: CASSLAGVGETQYF

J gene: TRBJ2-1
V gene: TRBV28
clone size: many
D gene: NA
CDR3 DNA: TGTGCCAGCAGGTACAGCTCCTACAATGAGCAGTTCTTC
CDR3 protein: CASRYSSYNEQFF

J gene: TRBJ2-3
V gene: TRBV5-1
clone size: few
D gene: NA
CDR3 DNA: TGCGCCAGCAGCCACAGGGAGTTGCCAGATACGCAGTATTTT
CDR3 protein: CASSHRELPDTQYF

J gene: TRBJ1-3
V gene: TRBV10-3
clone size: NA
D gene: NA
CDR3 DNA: TGTGCCTCCGAGAGGAAGACTGGAAACACCATATATTTT
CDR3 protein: CASERKTGNTIYF

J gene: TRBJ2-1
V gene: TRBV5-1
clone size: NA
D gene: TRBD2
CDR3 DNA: TGCGCCAGCAGCTTGGCCTTAGCGGGAGTGAACAATGAGCAGTTCTTC
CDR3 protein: CASSLALAGVNNEQFF

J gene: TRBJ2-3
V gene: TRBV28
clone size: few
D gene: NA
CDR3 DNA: TGTGCCAGCAGTCTCCGGACGAGCACAGATACGCAGTATTTT
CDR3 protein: CASSLRTSTDTQYF

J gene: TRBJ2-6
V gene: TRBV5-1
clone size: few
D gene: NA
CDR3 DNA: TGCGCCAGCAGCTTCCGGATGGGGGCCAACGTCCTGACTTTC
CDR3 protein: CASSFRMGANVLTF

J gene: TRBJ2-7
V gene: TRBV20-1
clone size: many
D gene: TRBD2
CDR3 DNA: TGCAGTGCTAGATTCCTAGCGGGAAATCCCGAGCAGTACTTC
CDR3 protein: CSARFLAGNPEQYF

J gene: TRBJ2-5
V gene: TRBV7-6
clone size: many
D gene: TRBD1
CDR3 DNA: TGTGCCAGCAGCTTGTTTTGGGACAGTAGGGTAGAAGAGACCCAGTACTTC
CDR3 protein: CASSLFWDSRVEETQYF